This T cell receptor beta chain was identified in a study of CD8 T cells in ankylosing spondylitis. This clonotype was counted ten times or more. Its antigen is still unknown. At one boundary the junction diverges from the germline segment, which might be a read error. Study results and caveats: Disease-linked clones were reportedly significantly enriched in matched ankylosing spondylitis synovial fluid.

Quantitative molecular-barcoded 5'-RACE generated the TCR beta libraries. MiXCR, run by TCRdb on the 5' RACE reads, gives a single entry per CDR3 protein. The sample includes 200,000 or so distinct CDR3 sequences, 13% of them seen just once. CDR1 and CDR2 from the germline V gene are SGHDT and YYEEEE. This CDR3 contains 13 residues. Sequenced material: blood, either unsorted or a sorted T cell fraction (not recorded which). The V call is TRBV5-6, the J call TRBJ1-2; D is perhaps TRBD1 (5 bases). The clonotype originates from a female donor with ankylosing spondylitis or in good health (not recorded which). CDR3 in amino acids: CASSLGGSYGYTF. The CDR3 DNA reads TGCGCCAGCAGCTTGGGGGGATCCTATGGCTACACCTTC.